This entry is about one T cell receptor beta chain. The antigen is unknown. The CDR3 is 12 amino acids. V was trimmed by 7 bases and J by 12 bases, leaving 18 bases between them. In germline, CDR1 is MGHDK, CDR2 SYGVNS. RNA transcripts were the source from which TCR beta CDR3 regions were amplified. Second-round multiplex PCR came after first-round RT-PCR with HTBI primers. TCRdb reprocessed the multiplex PCR reads via MiXCR and lists one record per CDR3 protein. Of around 660,000 distinct CDR3 sequences listed, over 40% are singletons. This sample was included in a study of Graves' ophthalmopathy and Graves' hyperthyroidism. Whole-study findings and limits: The blood repertoire also included most expanded thyroid clonotypes above 0.001 frequency.

The sequencing sample was made of peripheral blood. J is TRBJ1-1 and V is TRBV25-1; D possibly corresponds to TRBD1 (5 bases). The clonotype originates from an adult man with Graves' ophthalmopathy. Here the CDR3 DNA reads TGTGCCAGCAATCGGCTGGGGGGTAGGACTTTCTTT. This encodes CASNRLGGRTFF.